The sample holds one count of the clone carrying this TCR beta chain. Via MiXCR, TCRdb re-called the RACE reads, giving one row per CDR3 protein. The sample shows under 200,000 distinct CDR3 sequences, about 30% of them seen only once. Germline assignment: CDR1 MNHEY and CDR2 SVGEGT. The CDR3 runs to 13 residues. J was trimmed by 2 bases and V by 5 bases; bases with no gene match: 2. The data originate from a study of human T cells and chemical hapten exposure. Looking at the study overall: Slight differences in pooled library volume were the main source of varying TCR yields across samples.

Time point described: patch test 3, about 24 weeks after DPC sensitization. Treatment indicated: therapeutic diphenylcyclopropenone sensitization with weekly scalp DPC. The study enrolled 18 to 70-year-old alopecia patients suitable for DPC. The sequence derives from a woman aged 18-35 years with alopecia areata. Some clones in this sample may be carry-over from other donors' samples. V is TRBV6-2 or TRBV6-3 and J is TRBJ1-2, with 7 positions matching TRBD1. The sample in question was whole blood, obtained in connection with sensitization to the hapten diphenylcyclopropenone (DPC). The DNA of the CDR3 is TGTGCCAGCAGTGGACAGGTGAACTATGGCTACACCTTC. It translates to CASSGQVNYGYTF.